This T cell receptor (beta chain) emerged from a study of lymphopenia after photon versus proton radiotherapy. Findings and caveats of the study: Photon-treated patients lost naive T cells and TCR diversity; proton-treated stayed stable. After the lymphocyte nadir, photon-treated repertoires showed oligoclonal expansion, especially of CD8+ Temra cells.

Sequencing was performed with immunoSEQ multiplex PCR; in TCRdb, only in-frame clones are kept and a portion is missing. The profile covers 150,000 to 200,000 clones, with 80% to 90% appearing a single time and about 4.7% taken by the ten largest. CDR1 and CDR2 from the germline V gene are SGHRS and YFSETQ. This CDR3 is built from 13 residues. Trimming removed 4 bases from V and 3 bases from J, with 7 bases in between. Regarding this clone: What it binds is not known.

This TCR was recovered from a man over 45 with gastric cancer. The genes are TRBV5-1 and TRBJ2-2; D ambiguous. The sequencing here drew on peripheral blood, taken from a patient treated with photon-based radiotherapy. In nucleotides, the CDR3 is TGCGCCAGCAGCCCGCTCGACACCGGGGAGCTGTTTTTT. It yields the protein CASSPLDTGELFF.